The entry below gives a single T cell receptor beta chain sequence along with its context. Its cognate antigen is unknown. At one end, the junction sequence differs from germline, possibly due to a read error. These data come from a study of cytomegalovirus exposure and HLA in healthy donors. Germline CDR1 and CDR2: PRHDT and FYEKMQ (reference sequence). This CDR3 spans 15 amino acids. The PCR had 60 Vbeta and 13 Jbeta primers. Study processing details: In a later analysis, the count reached 80 million or so unique TCR beta chains, with 9 million to 11 million shared. Profiling relied on immunoSEQ multiplex PCR, and the TCRdb table lists in-frame clones only, not all of them. D and trimming were read from the DNA, whereas the V and J calls and clone size are those reported in that table. The table lists about 280,000 clones, 70% to 90% of them singletons, with roughly 2.3% in the top ten. Study outcomes and limitations: Later analysis identified several of the most significant clusters that appeared linked to common viral pathogens. HLA alleles were associated with 18,000 or so TCR beta sequences in a later analysis at 0.05 false discovery rate. A later analysis reportedly identified an Asian-associated ancestry cluster as carrying fewer N-insertions than the approximately 670-donor mean.

The chain links TRBV13 to TRBJ2-5, with TRBD1 matching 7 bases. This TCR came from a woman under 30 in good health and CMV-seronegative. Specimen: PBMCs. The CDR3 here is CASSLGGQKEETQYF. The CDR3 bases are TGTGCCAGCAGCCTAGGGGGACAGAAGGAAGAGACCCAGTACTTC. Variable domain in full (rest from reference TRBV13 and TRBJ2-5): AAGVIQSPRHLIKEKRETATLKCYPIPRHDTVYWYQQGPGQDPQFLISFYEKMQSDKGSIPDRFSAQQFSDYHSELNMSSLELGDSALYFCASSLGGQKEETQYFGPGTRLLVL.